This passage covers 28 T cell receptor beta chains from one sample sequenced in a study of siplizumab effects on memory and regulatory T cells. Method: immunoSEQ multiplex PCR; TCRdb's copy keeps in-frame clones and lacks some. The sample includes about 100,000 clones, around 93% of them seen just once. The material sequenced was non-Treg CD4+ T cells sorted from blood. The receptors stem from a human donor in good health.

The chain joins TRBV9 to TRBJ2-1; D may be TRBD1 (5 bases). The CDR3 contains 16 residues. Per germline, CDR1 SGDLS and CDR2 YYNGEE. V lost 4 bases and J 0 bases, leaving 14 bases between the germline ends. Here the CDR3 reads CASSPRGASSYNEQFF. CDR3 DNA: TGTGCCAGCAGCCCTCGTGGGGCAAGCTCCTACAATGAGCAGTTCTTC.

This CDR3 reads CASSVQGVDTQYF. The CDR3 region has the DNA TGTGCCAGTAGTGTACAGGGTGTGGATACGCAGTATTTT. The J gene is TRBJ2-3, the V gene TRBV19, with D possibly TRBD1 on 6 matching bases. V was pared by 5 bases and J by 6 bases, with 12 bases between. The CDR3 has 13 residues. Germline CDR1 reads LNHDA; CDR2 reads SQIVND (reference sequence). Together with reference TRBV19 and TRBJ2-3, the CDR3 gives the full variable domain: DGGITQSPKYLFRKEGQNVTLSCEQNLNHDAMYWYRQDPGQGLRLIYYSQIVNDFQKGDIAEGYSVSREKKESFPLTVTSAQKNPTAFYLCASSVQGVDTQYFGPGTRLTVL.

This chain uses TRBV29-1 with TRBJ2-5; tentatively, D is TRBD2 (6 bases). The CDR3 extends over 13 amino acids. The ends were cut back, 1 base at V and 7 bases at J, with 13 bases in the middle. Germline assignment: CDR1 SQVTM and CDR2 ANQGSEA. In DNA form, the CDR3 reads TGCAGCGTTGAAGTACGCGGGATGGTGACCCAGTACTTC. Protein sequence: CSVEVRGMVTQYF. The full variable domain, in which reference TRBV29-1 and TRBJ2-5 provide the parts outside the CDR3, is SAVISQKPSRDICQRGTSLTIQCQVDSQVTMMFWYRQQPGQSLTLIATANQGSEATYESGFVIDKFPISRPNLTFSTLTVSNMSPEDSSIYLCSVEVRGMVTQYFGPGTRLLVL.

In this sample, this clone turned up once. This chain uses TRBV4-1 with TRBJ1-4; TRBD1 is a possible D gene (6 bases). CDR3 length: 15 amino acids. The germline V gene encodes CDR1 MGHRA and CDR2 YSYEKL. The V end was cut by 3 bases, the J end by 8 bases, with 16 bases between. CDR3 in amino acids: CASSHPTGSSEKLFF. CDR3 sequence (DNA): TGCGCCAGCAGCCACCCAACAGGGTCGTCGGAAAAACTGTTTTTT.

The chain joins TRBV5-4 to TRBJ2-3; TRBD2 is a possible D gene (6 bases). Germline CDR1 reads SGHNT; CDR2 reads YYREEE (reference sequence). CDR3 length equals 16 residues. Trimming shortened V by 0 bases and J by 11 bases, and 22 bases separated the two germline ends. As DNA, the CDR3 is TGTGCCAGCAGCTTGGATCAGGGCGCGGGACCAAAAGAGCAGTATTTT. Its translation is CASSLDQGAGPKEQYF.

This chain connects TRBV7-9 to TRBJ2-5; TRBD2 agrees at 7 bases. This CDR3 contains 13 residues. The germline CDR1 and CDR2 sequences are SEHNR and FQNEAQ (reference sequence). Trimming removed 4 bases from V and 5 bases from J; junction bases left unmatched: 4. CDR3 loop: CASSSSGDETQYF. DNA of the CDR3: TGTGCCAGCAGCTCTAGCGGAGACGAGACCCAGTACTTC.

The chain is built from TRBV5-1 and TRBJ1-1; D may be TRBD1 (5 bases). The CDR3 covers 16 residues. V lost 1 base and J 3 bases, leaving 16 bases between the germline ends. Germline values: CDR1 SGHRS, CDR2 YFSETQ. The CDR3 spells CASSLTGARPDTEAFF. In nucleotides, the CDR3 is TGCGCCAGCAGCTTGACCGGGGCCCGACCGGACACTGAAGCTTTCTTT.

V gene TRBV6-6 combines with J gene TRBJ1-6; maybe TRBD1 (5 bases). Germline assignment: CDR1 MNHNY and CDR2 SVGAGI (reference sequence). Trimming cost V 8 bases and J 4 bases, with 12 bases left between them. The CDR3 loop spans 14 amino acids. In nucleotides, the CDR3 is TGTGCCAGCCGAGACAGAGAATATAATTCACCCCTCCACTTT. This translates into CASRDREYNSPLHF.

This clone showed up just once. The CDR3: CASSPGRVETQYF. CDR3 in DNA: TGTGCCAGCAGTCCTGGGAGGGTGGAGACCCAGTACTTC. The chain combines TRBV28 with TRBJ2-5, with 7 bases identical to TRBD2. The CDR3 contains 13 residues. V lost 5 bases, J lost 5 bases, and 5 bases stayed unmatched. Germline loops: CDR1 MDHEN, CDR2 SYDVKM.

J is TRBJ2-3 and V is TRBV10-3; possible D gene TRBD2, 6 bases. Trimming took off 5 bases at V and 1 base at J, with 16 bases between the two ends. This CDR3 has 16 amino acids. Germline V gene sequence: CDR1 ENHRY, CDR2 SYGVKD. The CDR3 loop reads CAISSLADSGTDTQYF. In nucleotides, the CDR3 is TGTGCCATCAGTTCGTTAGCGGACTCCGGCACAGATACGCAGTATTTT.

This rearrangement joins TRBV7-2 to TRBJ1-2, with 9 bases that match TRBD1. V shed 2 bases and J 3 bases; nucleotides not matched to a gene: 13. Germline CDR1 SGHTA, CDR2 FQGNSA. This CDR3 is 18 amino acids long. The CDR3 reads CASSLIITWDRADYGYTF. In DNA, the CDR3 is TGTGCCAGCAGCTTAATAATCACATGGGACAGGGCGGACTATGGCTACACCTTC.

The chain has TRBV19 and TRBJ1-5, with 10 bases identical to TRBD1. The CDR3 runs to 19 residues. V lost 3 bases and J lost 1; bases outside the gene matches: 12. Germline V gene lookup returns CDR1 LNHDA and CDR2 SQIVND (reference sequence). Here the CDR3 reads CASSISHKGDRGSNQPQHF. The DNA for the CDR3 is TGTGCCAGTAGTATTTCACACAAAGGGGACAGGGGCAGCAATCAGCCCCAGCATTTT.

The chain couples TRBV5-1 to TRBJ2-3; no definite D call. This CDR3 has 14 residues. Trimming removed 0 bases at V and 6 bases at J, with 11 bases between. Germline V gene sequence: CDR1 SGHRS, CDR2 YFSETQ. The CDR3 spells CASSLGTSRDTQYF. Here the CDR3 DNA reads TGCGCCAGCAGCTTGGGGACCTCGCGGGATACGCAGTATTTT.

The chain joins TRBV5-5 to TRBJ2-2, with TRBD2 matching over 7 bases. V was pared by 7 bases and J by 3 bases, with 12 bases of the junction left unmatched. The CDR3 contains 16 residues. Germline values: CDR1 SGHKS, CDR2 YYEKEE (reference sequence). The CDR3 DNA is TGTGCCAGCGGACTGCTGGCGGGAGACTACACCGGGGAGCTGTTTTTT. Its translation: CASGLLAGDYTGELFF. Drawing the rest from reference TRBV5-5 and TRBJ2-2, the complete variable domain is DAGVTQSPTHLIKTRGQQVTLRCSPISGHKSVSWYQQVLGQGPQFIFQYYEKEERGRGNFPDRFSARQFPNYSSELNVNALLLGDSALYLCASGLLAGDYTGELFFGEGSRLTVL.

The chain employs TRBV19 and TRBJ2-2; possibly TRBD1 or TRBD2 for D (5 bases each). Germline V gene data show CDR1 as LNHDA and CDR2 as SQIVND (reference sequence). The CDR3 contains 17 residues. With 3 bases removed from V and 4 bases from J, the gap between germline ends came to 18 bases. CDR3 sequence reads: CASSIWGTVGVTGELFF. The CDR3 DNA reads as TGTGCCAGTAGTATTTGGGGCACGGTGGGGGTCACCGGGGAGCTGTTTTTT.

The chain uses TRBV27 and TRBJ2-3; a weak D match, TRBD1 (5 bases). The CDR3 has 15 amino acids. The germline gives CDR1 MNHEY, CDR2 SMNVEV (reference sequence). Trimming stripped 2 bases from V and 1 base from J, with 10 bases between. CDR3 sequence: CASSLLARGTDTQYF. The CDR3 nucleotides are TGTGCCAGCAGTTTACTCGCCAGGGGCACAGATACGCAGTATTTT.

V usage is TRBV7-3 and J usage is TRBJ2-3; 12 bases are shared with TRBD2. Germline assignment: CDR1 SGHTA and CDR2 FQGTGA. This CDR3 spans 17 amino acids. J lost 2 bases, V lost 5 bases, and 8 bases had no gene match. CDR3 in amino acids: CASSTGLAGPVTDTQYF. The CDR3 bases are TGTGCCAGCAGCACCGGACTAGCGGGGCCTGTCACAGATACGCAGTATTTT.

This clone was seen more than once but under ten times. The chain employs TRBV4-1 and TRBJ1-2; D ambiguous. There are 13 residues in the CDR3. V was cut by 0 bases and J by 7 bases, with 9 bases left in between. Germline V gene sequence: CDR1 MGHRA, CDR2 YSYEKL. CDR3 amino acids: CASSQEGGVGYTF. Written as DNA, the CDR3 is TGCGCCAGCAGCCAAGAGGGCGGGGTTGGCTACACCTTC.

The CDR3 protein is CASRMVEGPFF. The CDR3 DNA reads as TGTGCCAGCAGGATGGTGGAAGGGCCGTTCTTC. The chain couples TRBV2 to TRBJ2-1; no clear D. The CDR3 has 11 amino acids. Trimming took 6 bases from V and 15 from J, leaving 15 bases between them. Germline V gives CDR1 SNHLY, CDR2 FYNNEI. Looking up the rest from reference TRBV2 and TRBJ2-1 gives the full variable domain: EPEVTQTPSHQVTQMGQEVILRCVPISNHLYFYWYRQILGQKVEFLVSFYNNEISEKSEIFDDQFSVERPDGSNFTLKIRSTKLEDSAMYFCASRMVEGPFFGPGTRLTVL.

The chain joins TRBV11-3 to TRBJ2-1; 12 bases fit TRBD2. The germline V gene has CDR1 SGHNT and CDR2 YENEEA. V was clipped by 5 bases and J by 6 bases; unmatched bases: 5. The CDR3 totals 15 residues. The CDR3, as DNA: TGTGCCAGCAGCCTCGAGGGACTAGCGGGCAATGAGCAGTTCTTC. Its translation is CASSLEGLAGNEQFF.

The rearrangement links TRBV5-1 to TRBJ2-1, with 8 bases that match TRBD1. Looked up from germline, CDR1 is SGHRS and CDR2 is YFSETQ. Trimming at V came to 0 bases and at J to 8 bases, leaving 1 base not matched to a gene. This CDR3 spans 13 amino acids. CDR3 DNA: TGCGCCAGCAGCTTGGGGACAGGGTATGAGCAGTTCTTC. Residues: CASSLGTGYEQFF.

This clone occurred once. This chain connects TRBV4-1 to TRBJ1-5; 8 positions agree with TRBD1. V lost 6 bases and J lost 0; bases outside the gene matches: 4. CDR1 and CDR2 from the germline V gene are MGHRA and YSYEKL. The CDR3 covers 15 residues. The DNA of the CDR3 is TGCGCCAGCAGGCTACAGGGGGGTAGCAATCAGCCCCAGCATTTT. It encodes CASRLQGGSNQPQHF.

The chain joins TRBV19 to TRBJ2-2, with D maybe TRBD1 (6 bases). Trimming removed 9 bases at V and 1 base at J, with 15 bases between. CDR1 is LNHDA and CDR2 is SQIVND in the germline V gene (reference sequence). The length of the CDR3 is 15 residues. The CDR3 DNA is TGTGCCAGCCACCGTGGGACATTGAACACCGGGGAGCTGTTTTTT. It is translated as CASHRGTLNTGELFF.

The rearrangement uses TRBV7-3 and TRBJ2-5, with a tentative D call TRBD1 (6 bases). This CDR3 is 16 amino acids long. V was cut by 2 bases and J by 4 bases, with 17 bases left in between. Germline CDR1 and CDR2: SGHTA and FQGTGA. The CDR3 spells CASSLGAHQGGETQYF. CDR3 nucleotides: TGTGCCAGCAGCTTAGGCGCCCACCAAGGGGGAGAGACCCAGTACTTC.

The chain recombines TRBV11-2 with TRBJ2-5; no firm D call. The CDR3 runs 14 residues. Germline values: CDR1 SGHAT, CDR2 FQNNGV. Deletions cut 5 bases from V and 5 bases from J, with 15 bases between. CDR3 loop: CASSPLGPGETQYF. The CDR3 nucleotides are TGTGCCAGCAGCCCACTCGGGCCCGGGGAGACCCAGTACTTC. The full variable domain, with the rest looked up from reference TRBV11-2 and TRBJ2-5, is EAGVAQSPRYKIIEKRQSVAFWCNPISGHATLYWYQQILGQGPKLLIQFQNNGVVDDSQLPKDRFSAERLKGVDSTLKIQPAKLEDSAVYLCASSPLGPGETQYFGPGTRLLVL.

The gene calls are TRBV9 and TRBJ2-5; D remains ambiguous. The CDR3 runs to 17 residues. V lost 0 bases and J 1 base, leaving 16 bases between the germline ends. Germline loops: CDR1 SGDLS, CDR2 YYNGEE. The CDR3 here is CASSVANPAAPQETQYF. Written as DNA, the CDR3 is TGTGCCAGCAGCGTAGCGAACCCTGCGGCACCCCAAGAGACCCAGTACTTC.

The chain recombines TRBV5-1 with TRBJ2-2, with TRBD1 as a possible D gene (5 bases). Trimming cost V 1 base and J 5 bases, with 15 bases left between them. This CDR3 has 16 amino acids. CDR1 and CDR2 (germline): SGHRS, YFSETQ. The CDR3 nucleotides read TGCGCCAGCAGCTTGATTGTTCAGGGTGAGACCGGGGAGCTGTTTTTT. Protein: CASSLIVQGETGELFF.

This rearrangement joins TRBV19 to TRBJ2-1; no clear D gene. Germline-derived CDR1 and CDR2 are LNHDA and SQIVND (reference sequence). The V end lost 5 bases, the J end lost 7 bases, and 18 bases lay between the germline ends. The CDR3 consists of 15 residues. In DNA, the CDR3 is TGTGCCAGTAGTCTTCGGGCTAGTCGAGAGAATGAGCAGTTCTTC. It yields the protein CASSLRASRENEQFF.